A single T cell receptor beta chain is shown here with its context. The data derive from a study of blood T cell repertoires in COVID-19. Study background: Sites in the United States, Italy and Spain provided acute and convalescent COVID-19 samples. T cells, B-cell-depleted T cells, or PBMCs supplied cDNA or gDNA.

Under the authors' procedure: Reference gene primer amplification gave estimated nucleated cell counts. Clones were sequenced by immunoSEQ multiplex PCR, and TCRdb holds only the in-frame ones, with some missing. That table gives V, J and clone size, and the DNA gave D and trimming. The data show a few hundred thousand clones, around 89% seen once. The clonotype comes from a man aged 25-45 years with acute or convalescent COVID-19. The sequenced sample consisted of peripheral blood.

CDR3 region: CASSVRLGANEKLFF. CDR3 bases: TGTGCCAGCAGCGTCCGCCTTGGAGCTAATGAAAAACTGTTTTTT. This chain uses TRBV9 with TRBJ1-4, with unresolved D. The length of the CDR3 is 15 residues. V lost 2 bases, J lost 3 bases, and 11 bases lay in between. CDR1 is SGDLS, CDR2 YYNGEE, per germline.